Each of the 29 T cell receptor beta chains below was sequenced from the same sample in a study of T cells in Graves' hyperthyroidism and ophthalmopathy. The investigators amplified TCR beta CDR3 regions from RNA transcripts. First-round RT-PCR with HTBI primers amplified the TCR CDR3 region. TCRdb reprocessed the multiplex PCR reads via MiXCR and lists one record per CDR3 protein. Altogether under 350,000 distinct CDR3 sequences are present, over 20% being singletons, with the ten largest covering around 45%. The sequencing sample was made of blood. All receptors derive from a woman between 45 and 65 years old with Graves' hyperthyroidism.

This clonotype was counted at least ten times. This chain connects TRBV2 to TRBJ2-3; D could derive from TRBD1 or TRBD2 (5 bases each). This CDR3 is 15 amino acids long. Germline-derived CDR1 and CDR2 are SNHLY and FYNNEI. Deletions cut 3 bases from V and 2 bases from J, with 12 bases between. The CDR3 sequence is CASSERGSFTDTQYF. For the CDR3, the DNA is TGTGCCAGCAGTGAGAGGGGCAGTTTCACAGATACGCAGTATTTT.

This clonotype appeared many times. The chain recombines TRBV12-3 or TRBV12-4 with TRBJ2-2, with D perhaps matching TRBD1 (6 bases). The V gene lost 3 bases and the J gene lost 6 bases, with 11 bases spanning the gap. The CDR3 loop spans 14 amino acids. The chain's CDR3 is CASSFRGWSGELFF. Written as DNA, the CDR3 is TGTGCCAGCAGTTTCAGGGGTTGGTCCGGGGAGCTGTTTTTT.

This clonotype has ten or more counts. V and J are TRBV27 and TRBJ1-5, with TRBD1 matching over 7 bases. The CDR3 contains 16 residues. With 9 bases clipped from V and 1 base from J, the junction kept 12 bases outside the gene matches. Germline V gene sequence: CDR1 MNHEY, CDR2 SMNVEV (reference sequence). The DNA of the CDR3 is TGTGCCAGTAGATGGAGACAGGGAAGGAGCAATCAGCCCCAGCATTTT. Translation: CASRWRQGRSNQPQHF.

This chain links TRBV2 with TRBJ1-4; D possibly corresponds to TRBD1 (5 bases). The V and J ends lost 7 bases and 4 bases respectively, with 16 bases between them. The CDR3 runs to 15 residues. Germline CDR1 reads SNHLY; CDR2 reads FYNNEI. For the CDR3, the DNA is TGTGCCAGCAAACCGTCGGGGCAGAGTAATGAAAAACTGTTTTTT. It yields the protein CASKPSGQSNEKLFF.

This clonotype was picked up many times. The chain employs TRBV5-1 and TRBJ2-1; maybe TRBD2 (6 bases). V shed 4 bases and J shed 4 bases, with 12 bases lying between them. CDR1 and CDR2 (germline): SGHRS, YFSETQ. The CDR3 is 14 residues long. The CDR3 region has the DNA TGCGCCAGCAGCAAGGGAGGATTTTACAATGAGCAGTTCTTC. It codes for CASSKGGFYNEQFF.

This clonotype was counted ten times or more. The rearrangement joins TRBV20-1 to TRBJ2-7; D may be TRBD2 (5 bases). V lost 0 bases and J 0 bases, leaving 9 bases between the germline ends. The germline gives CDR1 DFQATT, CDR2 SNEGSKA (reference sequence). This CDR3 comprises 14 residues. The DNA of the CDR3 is TGCAGTGCTAGAGATCGGGATCACTCCTACGAGCAGTACTTC. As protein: CSARDRDHSYEQYF.

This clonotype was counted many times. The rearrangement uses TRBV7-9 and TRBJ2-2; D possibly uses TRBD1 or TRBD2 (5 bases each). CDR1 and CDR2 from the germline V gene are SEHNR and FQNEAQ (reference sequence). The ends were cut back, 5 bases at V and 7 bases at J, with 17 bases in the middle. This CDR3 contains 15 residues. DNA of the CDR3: TGTGCCAGCAGCATCCGGGACCAGAGGGGCGGGGAGCTGTTTTTT. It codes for CASSIRDQRGGELFF.

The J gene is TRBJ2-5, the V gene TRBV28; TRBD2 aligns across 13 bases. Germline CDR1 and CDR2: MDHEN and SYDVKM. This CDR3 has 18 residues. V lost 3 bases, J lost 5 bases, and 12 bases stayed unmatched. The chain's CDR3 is CASSFTSGGANTGETQYF. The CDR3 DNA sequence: TGTGCCAGCAGTTTCACTAGCGGGGGGGCGAACACCGGGGAGACCCAGTACTTC. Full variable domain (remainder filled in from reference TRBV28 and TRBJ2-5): DVKVTQSSRYLVKRTGEKVFLECVQDMDHENMFWYRQDPGLGLRLIYFSYDVKMKEKGDIPEGYSVSREKKERFSLILESASTNQTSMYLCASSFTSGGANTGETQYFGPGTRLLVL.

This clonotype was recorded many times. DNA for the CDR3: TGCAGTGCGGCAAGGCCAGCGGGGGGGCCCCACGAGCAGTACTTC. Its protein is CSAARPAGGPHEQYF. The chain links TRBV20-1 to TRBJ2-7; the match to TRBD2 covers 10 bases. CDR3 length: 15 amino acids. V dropped 6 bases and J dropped 5; count of bases not matched to a gene: 13. Germline CDR1 DFQATT, CDR2 SNEGSKA (reference sequence).

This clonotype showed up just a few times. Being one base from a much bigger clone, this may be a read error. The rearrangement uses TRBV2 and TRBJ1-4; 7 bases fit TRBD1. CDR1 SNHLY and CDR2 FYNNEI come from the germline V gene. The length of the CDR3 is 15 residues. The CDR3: CASSGGTATNEKLLF. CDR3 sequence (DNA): TGTGCCAGCAGTGGAGGGACAGCAACTAATGAAAAACTGCTTTTT.

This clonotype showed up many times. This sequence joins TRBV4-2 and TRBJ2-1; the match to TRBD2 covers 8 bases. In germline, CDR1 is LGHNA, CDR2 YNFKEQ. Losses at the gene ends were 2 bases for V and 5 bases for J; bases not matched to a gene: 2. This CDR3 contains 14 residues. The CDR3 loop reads CASSQLAGDNEQFF. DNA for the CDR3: TGTGCCAGCAGCCAACTAGCGGGCGACAATGAGCAGTTCTTC.

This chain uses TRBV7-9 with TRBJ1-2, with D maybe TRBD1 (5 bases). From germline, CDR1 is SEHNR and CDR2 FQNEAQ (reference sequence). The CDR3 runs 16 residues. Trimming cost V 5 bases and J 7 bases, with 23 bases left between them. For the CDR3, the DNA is TGTGCCAGCAGCAAGCTGCCTACCGGGACCGAGGGTGGCTACACCTTC. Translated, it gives CASSKLPTGTEGGYTF.

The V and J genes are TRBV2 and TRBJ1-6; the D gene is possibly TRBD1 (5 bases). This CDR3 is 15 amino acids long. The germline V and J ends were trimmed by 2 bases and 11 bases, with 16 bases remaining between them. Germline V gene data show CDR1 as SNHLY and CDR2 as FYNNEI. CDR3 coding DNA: TGTGCCAGCAGTGAATGGGATTCAGGGAATGCACCCCTCCACTTT. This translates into CASSEWDSGNAPLHF.

The CDR3 DNA is TGTGCCAGTAGTGCAGTCTTGACAGACAACTATGGCTACACCTTC. Amino acid sequence: CASSAVLTDNYGYTF. This chain joins TRBV19 and TRBJ1-2, with D perhaps TRBD1 (5 bases). The CDR3 totals 15 residues. Germline values: CDR1 LNHDA, CDR2 SQIVND (reference sequence). Trimming cost V 5 bases and J 2 bases, with 15 bases left between them.

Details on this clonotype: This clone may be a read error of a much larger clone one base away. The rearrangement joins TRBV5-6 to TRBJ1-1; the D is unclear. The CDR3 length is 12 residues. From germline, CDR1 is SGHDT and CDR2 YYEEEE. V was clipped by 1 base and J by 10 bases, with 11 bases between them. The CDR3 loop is CASSLIKGGAFF. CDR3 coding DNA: TGTGCCAGCAGCTTGATCAAGGGCGGAGCTTTCTTT.

CDR3 coding DNA: TGTGCCAGCAGCTTTTGGCTCGGCGGGGGAGATACGCAGTATTTT. Its protein product is CASSFWLGGGDTQYF. The J gene is TRBJ2-3, the V gene TRBV5-5; 7 bases are a match to TRBD2. J was trimmed by 5 bases and V by 2 bases; bases with no gene match: 8. The CDR3 has 15 residues. CDR1 and CDR2 from the germline V gene are SGHKS and YYEKEE (reference sequence).

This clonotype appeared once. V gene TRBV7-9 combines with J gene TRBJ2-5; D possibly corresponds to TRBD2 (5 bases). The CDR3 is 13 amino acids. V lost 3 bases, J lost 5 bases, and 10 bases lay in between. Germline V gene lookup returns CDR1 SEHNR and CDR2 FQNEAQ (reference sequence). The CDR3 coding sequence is TGTGCCAGCAGCTTCGGGGTTAGGGAGACCCAGTACTTC. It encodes CASSFGVRETQYF.

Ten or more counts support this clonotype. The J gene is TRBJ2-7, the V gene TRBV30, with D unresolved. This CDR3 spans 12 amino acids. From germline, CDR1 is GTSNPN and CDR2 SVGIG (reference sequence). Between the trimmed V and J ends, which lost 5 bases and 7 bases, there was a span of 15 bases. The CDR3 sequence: CAWGPMRGEQYF. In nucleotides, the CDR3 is TGTGCCTGGGGACCGATGCGAGGAGAGCAGTACTTC.

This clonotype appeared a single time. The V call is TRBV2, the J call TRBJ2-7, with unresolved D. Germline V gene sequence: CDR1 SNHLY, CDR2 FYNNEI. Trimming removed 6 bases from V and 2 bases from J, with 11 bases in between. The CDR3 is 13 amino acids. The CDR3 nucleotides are TGTGCCAGCAGCCAAGGGCGGCCCTACGAGCAGTACTTC. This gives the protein CASSQGRPYEQYF.

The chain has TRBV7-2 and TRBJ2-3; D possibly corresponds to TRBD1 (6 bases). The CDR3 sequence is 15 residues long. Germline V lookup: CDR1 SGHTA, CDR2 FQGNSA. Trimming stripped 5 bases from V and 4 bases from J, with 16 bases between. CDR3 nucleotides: TGTGCCAGCAGCCCCACCTACAGGGACGCAGATACGCAGTATTTT. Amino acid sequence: CASSPTYRDADTQYF. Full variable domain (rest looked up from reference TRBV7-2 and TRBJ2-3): GAGVSQSPSNKVTEKGKDVELRCDPISGHTALYWYRQSLGQGLEFLIYFQGNSAPDKSGLPSDRFSAERTGGSVSTLTIQRTQQEDSAVYLCASSPTYRDADTQYFGPGTRLTVL.

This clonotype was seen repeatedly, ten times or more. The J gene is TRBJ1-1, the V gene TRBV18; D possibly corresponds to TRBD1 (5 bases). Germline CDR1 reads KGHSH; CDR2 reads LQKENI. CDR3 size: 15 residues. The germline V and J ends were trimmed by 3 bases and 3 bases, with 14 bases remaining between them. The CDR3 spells CASSPQGIRDTEAFF. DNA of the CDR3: TGTGCCAGCTCACCGCAGGGAATACGGGACACTGAAGCTTTCTTT. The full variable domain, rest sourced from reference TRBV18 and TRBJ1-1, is NAGVMQNPRHLVRRRGQEARLRCSPMKGHSHVYWYRQLPEEGLKFMVYLQKENIIDESGMPKERFSAEFPKEGPSILRIQQVVRGDSAAYFCASSPQGIRDTEAFFGQGTRLTVV.

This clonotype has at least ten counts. The CDR3 DNA reads as TGTGCCAGCAGCCCCTCCAGGCTAGCGGGAGCTAGCACAGATACGCAGTATTTT. It specifies CASSPSRLAGASTDTQYF. The chain employs TRBV11-3 and TRBJ2-3, with 10 bases fitting TRBD2. Per germline, CDR1 SGHNT and CDR2 YENEEA. V was clipped by 5 bases and J by 0 bases; unmatched bases: 11. The CDR3 loop spans 18 amino acids.

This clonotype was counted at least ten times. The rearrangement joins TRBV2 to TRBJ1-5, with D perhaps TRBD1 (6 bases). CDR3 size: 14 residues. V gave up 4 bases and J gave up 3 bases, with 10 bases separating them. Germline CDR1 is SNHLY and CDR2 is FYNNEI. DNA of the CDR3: TGTGCCAGCAGTGGGGGGGCAATCAATCAGCCCCAGCATTTT. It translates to CASSGGAINQPQHF. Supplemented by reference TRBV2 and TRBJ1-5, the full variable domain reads EPEVTQTPSHQVTQMGQEVILRCVPISNHLYFYWYRQILGQKVEFLVSFYNNEISEKSEIFDDQFSVERPDGSNFTLKIRSTKLEDSAMYFCASSGGAINQPQHFGDGTRLSIL.

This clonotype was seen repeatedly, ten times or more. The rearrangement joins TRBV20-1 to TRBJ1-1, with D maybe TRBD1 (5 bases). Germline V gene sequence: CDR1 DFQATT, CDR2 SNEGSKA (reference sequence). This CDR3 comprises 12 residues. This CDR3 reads CRRGREGTEAFF. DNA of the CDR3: TGCAGACGGGGCAGGGAGGGCACTGAAGCTTTCTTT.

The CDR3 nucleotides read TGTGCCAGCAGCTTAATCGGCAGGGGGGCTTGGCAAGAGACCCAGTACTTC. Translated, it gives CASSLIGRGAWQETQYF. The chain couples TRBV7-9 to TRBJ2-5; tentatively, D is TRBD1 (7 bases). The V gene's germline CDR1 is SEHNR and CDR2 FQNEAQ (reference sequence). CDR3 length equals 17 residues. V was pared by 2 bases and J by 2 bases, with 18 bases between.

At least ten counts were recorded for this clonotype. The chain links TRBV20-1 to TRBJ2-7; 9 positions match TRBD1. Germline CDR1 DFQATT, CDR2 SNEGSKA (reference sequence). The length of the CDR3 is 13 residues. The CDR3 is CRCRDRVTYEQYF. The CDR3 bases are TGCAGGTGCCGGGACAGGGTCACCTACGAGCAGTACTTC.

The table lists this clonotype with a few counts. DNA for the CDR3: TGTGCCAGCAGCTCCGGGACGAACACTGAAGCTTTCTTT. As protein: CASSSGTNTEAFF. V is TRBV5-4 and J is TRBJ1-1, with a possible D match to TRBD1 (5 bases). The length of the CDR3 is 13 residues. V shed 3 bases and J shed 1 base, with 7 bases lying between them. Per germline, CDR1 SGHNT and CDR2 YYREEE (reference sequence). The full variable domain, in which reference TRBV5-4 and TRBJ1-1 provide the parts outside the CDR3, is ETGVTQSPTHLIKTRGQQVTLRCSSQSGHNTVSWYQQALGQGPQFIFQYYREEENGRGNFPPRFSGLQFPNYSSELNVNALELDDSALYLCASSSGTNTEAFFGQGTRLTVV.

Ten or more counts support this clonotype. This CDR3 is CASSIVWLGLEPYNEQFF. The CDR3, as DNA: TGTGCCAGCAGTATCGTCTGGTTAGGCCTTGAACCCTACAATGAGCAGTTCTTC. The chain combines TRBV6-1 with TRBJ2-1; D gene uncertain. The V gene's germline CDR1 is MNHNS and CDR2 SASEGT. CDR3 length: 18 residues. The V and J ends lost 5 bases and 2 bases respectively, with 22 bases between them.

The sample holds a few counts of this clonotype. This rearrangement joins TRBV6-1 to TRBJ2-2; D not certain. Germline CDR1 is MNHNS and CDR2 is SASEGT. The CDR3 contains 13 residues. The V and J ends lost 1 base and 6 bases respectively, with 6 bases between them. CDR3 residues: CASSEGYAGELFF. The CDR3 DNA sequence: TGTGCCAGCAGTGAAGGGTACGCCGGGGAGCTGTTTTTT.